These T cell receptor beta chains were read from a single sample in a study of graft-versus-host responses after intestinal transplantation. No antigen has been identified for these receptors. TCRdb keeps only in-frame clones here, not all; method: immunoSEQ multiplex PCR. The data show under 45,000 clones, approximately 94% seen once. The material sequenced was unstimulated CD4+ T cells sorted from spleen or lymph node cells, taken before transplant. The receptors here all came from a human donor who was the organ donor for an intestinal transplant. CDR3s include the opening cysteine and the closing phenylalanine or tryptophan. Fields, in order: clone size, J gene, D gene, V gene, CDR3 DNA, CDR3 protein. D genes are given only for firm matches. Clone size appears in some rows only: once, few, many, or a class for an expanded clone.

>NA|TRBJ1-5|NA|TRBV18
TGTGCCAGCTCGGGACTGGATAGCAATCAGCCCCAGCATTTT
CASSGLDSNQPQHF
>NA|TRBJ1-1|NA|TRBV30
TGTGCCTGGAGTGTAGGAGAGAACACTGAAGCTTTCTTT
CAWSVGENTEAFF
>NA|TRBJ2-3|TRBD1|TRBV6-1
TGTGCCAGCAGTCAACAGGGGGGCACAGATACGCAGTATTTT
CASSQQGGTDTQYF
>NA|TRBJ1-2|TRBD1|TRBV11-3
TGTGCCAGCAGCCAAAGAACGGGACAGGGGTTTTATGGCTACACCTTC
CASSQRTGQGFYGYTF
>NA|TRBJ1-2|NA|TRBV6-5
TGTGCCAGCAGCAGTGGGAGGGGATGGAATGGCTACACCTTC
CASSSGRGWNGYTF
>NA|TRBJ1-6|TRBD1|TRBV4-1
TGCGCCAGCAGCCAAGATCCGAGGACAGGGGGCTCCTATAATTCACCCCTCCACTTT
CASSQDPRTGGSYNSPLHF
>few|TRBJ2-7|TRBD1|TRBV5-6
TGTGCCAGCGTGACAGGGCATAACTACGAGCAGTACTTC
CASVTGHNYEQYF
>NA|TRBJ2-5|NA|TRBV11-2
TGTGCCAGCGGCAATTCAGGGTGGAAAGAGACCCAGTACTTC
CASGNSGWKETQYF
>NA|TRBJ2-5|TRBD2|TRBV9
TGTGCCAGCAGCGACGAGCTAGCGGGATCCGAGACCCAGTACTTC
CASSDELAGSETQYF
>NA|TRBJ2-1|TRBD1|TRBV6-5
TGTGCCAGCAGTTCGAGACAGGGTCTTGAGCAGTTCTTC
CASSSRQGLEQFF
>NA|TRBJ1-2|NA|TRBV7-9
TGTGCCAGCAGCTTAAAGCGAGGACAGTCCAACTATGGCTACACCTTC
CASSLKRGQSNYGYTF
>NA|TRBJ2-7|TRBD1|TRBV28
TGTGCCAGCAGGACTTGGGGACAGGGGAAAACCTACGAGCAGTACTTC
CASRTWGQGKTYEQYF
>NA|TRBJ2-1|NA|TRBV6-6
TGTGCCAGCCTGGAGGGGGGGCGTAGTGAGCAGTTCTTC
CASLEGGRSEQFF
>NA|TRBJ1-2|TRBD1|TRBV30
TGTGCCTGGACTGGACAGGGGGCTTCGAATGGCTACACCTTC
CAWTGQGASNGYTF
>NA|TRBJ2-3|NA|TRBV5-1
TGCGCCAGCAGACGTTCAGGGGCTAACACAGATACGCAGTATTTT
CASRRSGANTDTQYF
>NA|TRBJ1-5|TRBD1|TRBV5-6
TGTGCCAGCAGCTTGGCAGGGGGGCAGCCCCAGCATTTT
CASSLAGGQPQHF